The 21 T cell receptor beta chains below were found in one sample sequenced in a study of low-dose radiotherapy and immunotherapy resistance in tumors. Alpha and beta chains were covered, as first-strand cDNA relied on TRAV- and TRBV-specific primers. For amplifying TCRs, the PCR ran for approximately 18 cycles with Phusion, which was used together with a constant-region primer and the adapter on the V primers. TCRdb analysed the reads with MiXCR anew, one entry per CDR3 protein. The sample has over 55,000 distinct CDR3 sequences; around 30% are singletons. The time point was: before trial treatment. The material was PBMCs, obtained before treatment. All receptors come from a female donor with ovarian cancer.

This clonotype was observed a handful of times. This chain links TRBV5-1 with TRBJ2-1; 9 bases align to TRBD2. Germline CDR1 and CDR2: SGHRS and YFSETQ. V lost 1 base and J lost 7; bases outside the gene matches: 9. The CDR3 loop spans 16 amino acids. DNA for the CDR3: TGCGCCAGCAGCTTGACTGTGCGGGGGGGCCGAAATGAGCAGTTCTTC. Its translation is CASSLTVRGGRNEQFF. Looking up the rest from reference TRBV5-1 and TRBJ2-1 gives the full variable domain: KAGVTQTPRYLIKTRGQQVTLSCSPISGHRSVSWYQQTPGQGLQFLFEYFSETQRNKGNFPGRFSGRQFSNSRSEMNVSTLELGDSALYLCASSLTVRGGRNEQFFGPGTRLTVL.

The chain couples TRBV5-4 to TRBJ2-7; D unclear. V was pared by 4 bases and J by 2 bases, with 19 bases between. The CDR3 consists of 16 residues. Germline lookup yields CDR1 SGHNT and CDR2 YYREEE (reference sequence). CDR3 nucleotide sequence: TGTGCCAGCAGCCCCCCCGGCGCGGTGGCAACCTACGAGCAGTACTTC. Amino acid sequence: CASSPPGAVATYEQYF. Supplemented by reference TRBV5-4 and TRBJ2-7, the full variable domain reads ETGVTQSPTHLIKTRGQQVTLRCSSQSGHNTVSWYQQALGQGPQFIFQYYREEENGRGNFPPRFSGLQFPNYSSELNVNALELDDSALYLCASSPPGAVATYEQYFGPGTRLTVT.

This clonotype was recorded many times. The chain employs TRBV7-9 and TRBJ1-1; the D is unclear. CDR1 and CDR2 from the germline V gene are SEHNR and FQNEAQ (reference sequence). Trimming shortened V by 3 bases and J by 8 bases, and 16 bases separated the two germline ends. This CDR3 has 14 residues. The CDR3 spells CASSFGGPEREAFF. The CDR3 coding sequence is TGTGCCAGCAGCTTCGGAGGTCCGGAGCGGGAAGCTTTCTTT.

This chain uses TRBV6-2 or TRBV6-3 with TRBJ2-1, with D uncertain. The V gene lost 4 bases and the J gene lost 0 bases, with 22 bases spanning the gap. This CDR3 contains 19 residues. Per the germline V gene, CDR1 is MNHEY and CDR2 is SVGEGT. Here the CDR3 reads CASSSPIIGGVRSYNEQFF. DNA for the CDR3: TGTGCCAGCAGTTCCCCTATAATCGGCGGTGTACGCTCCTACAATGAGCAGTTCTTC.

This clonotype was recorded at least ten times. CDR3 in amino acids: CASSPDRSSYNEQFF. CDR3 sequence (DNA): TGCGCCAGCAGCCCGGACAGGAGCTCCTACAATGAGCAGTTCTTC. V gene TRBV5-1 combines with J gene TRBJ2-1; 7 bases line up with TRBD1. The V and J ends lost 4 bases and 0 bases, in that order; junction bases with no gene match: 4. There are 15 residues in the CDR3. Germline values: CDR1 SGHRS, CDR2 YFSETQ. The variable domain in full, completed from reference TRBV5-1 and TRBJ2-1, reads KAGVTQTPRYLIKTRGQQVTLSCSPISGHRSVSWYQQTPGQGLQFLFEYFSETQRNKGNFPGRFSGRQFSNSRSEMNVSTLELGDSALYLCASSPDRSSYNEQFFGPGTRLTVL.

This chain joins TRBV6-1 and TRBJ2-6; D gene unclear. Trimming removed 8 bases at V and 0 bases at J, with 8 bases between. The germline gives CDR1 MNHNS, CDR2 SASEGT. The CDR3 is 14 amino acids. CDR3 nucleotide sequence: TGTGCCAGCTACAAAAACTCTGGGGCCAACGTCCTGACTTTC. This gives the protein CASYKNSGANVLTF.

This clonotype was observed many times. The chain employs TRBV5-1 and TRBJ1-1; a possible D gene is TRBD1 (5 bases). Germline V gene lookup returns CDR1 SGHRS and CDR2 YFSETQ. The CDR3 has 16 amino acids. Trimming stripped 1 base from V and 4 bases from J, with 17 bases between. The CDR3 DNA sequence: TGCGCCAGCAGCTTGAAACCCGCCACAGGAATCACTGAAGCTTTCTTT. Protein: CASSLKPATGITEAFF.

The chain is built from TRBV6-2 or TRBV6-3 and TRBJ1-2, with 9 bases aligning to TRBD1. The CDR3 length is 13 residues. With V trimmed by 5 bases and J by 6 bases, 4 bases remained unmatched. CDR1 is MNHEY, CDR2 SVGEGT, per germline. In DNA, the CDR3 is TGTGCCAGCAGTGCACAGGGGGCAGATGGCTACACCTTC. Translating gives CASSAQGADGYTF.

At least ten counts were recorded for this clonotype. The rearrangement links TRBV5-1 to TRBJ2-4; 7 positions match TRBD2. The V segment lost 1 base and the J segment 9 bases; nucleotides outside the gene matches: 7. The CDR3 runs 14 residues. CDR1 and CDR2 from the germline V gene are SGHRS and YFSETQ. In DNA, the CDR3 is TGCGCCAGCAGCTTGACGGCTAGCGGTGGCATTCAGTACTTC. Amino acid sequence: CASSLTASGGIQYF.

This clonotype appeared many times. CDR3 DNA sequence: TGTGCCATCAGTTTACAGGGAGGATCCTACGAGCAGTACTTC. Amino acid sequence: CAISLQGGSYEQYF. The chain links TRBV10-3 to TRBJ2-7, with D perhaps given as TRBD1 or TRBD2 (6 bases each). CDR3 length: 14 amino acids. Germline loops: CDR1 ENHRY, CDR2 SYGVKD. Trimming cost V 5 bases and J 1 base, with 12 bases left between them.

This clonotype was found many times. The rearrangement links TRBV20-1 to TRBJ2-5; 11 nucleotides agree with TRBD2. V lost 5 bases and J lost 7; bases outside the gene matches: 9. The CDR3 runs 14 residues. From germline, CDR1 is DFQATT and CDR2 SNEGSKA (reference sequence). In DNA, the CDR3 is TGCAGTGCTGGAAGTAGCGGGAGGGCCGGGACCCAGTACTTC. Translating gives CSAGSSGRAGTQYF.

This clonotype came up many times. The chain recombines TRBV27 with TRBJ1-2; no reliable D call. Trimming took off 6 bases at V and 4 bases at J, with 15 bases between the two ends. The CDR3 runs 14 residues. Germline V gene data show CDR1 as MNHEY and CDR2 as SMNVEV (reference sequence). The CDR3 region is CASSPSVRGYGYTF. The CDR3 DNA reads as TGTGCCAGCAGCCCCTCGGTCCGCGGCTATGGCTACACCTTC.

This clonotype was counted ten times or more. V is TRBV20-1 and J is TRBJ2-1, with TRBD2 matching 10 bases. The germline V gene has CDR1 DFQATT and CDR2 SNEGSKA (reference sequence). The CDR3 extends over 16 amino acids. J lost 4 bases, V lost 6 bases, and 12 bases had no gene match. CDR3 loop: CSARDPTSGIYNEQFF. DNA for the CDR3: TGCAGTGCCCGGGACCCCACTAGCGGGATATACAATGAGCAGTTCTTC.

This clonotype was picked up many times. V is TRBV3-1 and J is TRBJ1-2; 10 bases are a match to TRBD1. Germline values: CDR1 LGHDT, CDR2 YNNKEL (reference sequence). The V gene end was trimmed by 4 bases and the J gene end by 6 bases; junction bases not matched to a gene: 2. The CDR3 spans 13 residues. CDR3: CASSRTGGDGYTF. The CDR3 DNA is TGTGCCAGCAGCCGGACAGGGGGGGATGGCTACACCTTC. The whole variable domain, filled in from reference TRBV3-1 and TRBJ1-2, reads DTAVSQTPKYLVTQMGNDKSIKCEQNLGHDTMYWYKQDSKKFLKIMFSYNNKELIINETVPNRFSPKSPDKAHLNLHINSLELGDSAVYFCASSRTGGDGYTFGSGTRLTVV.

This clonotype was recorded a few times. The chain joins TRBV2 to TRBJ2-5, with D possibly matching TRBD1 (6 bases). The CDR3 is made up of 15 amino acids. Trimming stripped 8 bases from V and 0 bases from J, with 16 bases between. Germline CDR1 reads SNHLY; CDR2 reads FYNNEI. CDR3 residues: CASRATGSHQETQYF. The CDR3, as DNA: TGTGCCAGCCGTGCGACAGGCAGCCACCAAGAGACCCAGTACTTC.

This clonotype was recorded a few times. This chain joins TRBV24-1 and TRBJ2-5; D is unresolved. Germline-derived CDR1 and CDR2 are KGHDR and SFDVKD. Deletions cut 4 bases from V and 1 base from J, with 9 bases between. CDR3 length: 14 residues. The CDR3 DNA follows: TGTGCCACCAGTGACCCGCGCCGCCAAGAGACCCAGTACTTC. Translating it yields CATSDPRRQETQYF.

The V and J genes are TRBV28 and TRBJ2-3; D gene ambiguous. From germline, CDR1 is MDHEN and CDR2 SYDVKM. V was pared by 4 bases and J by 1 base, with 6 bases between. This CDR3 contains 13 residues. Here the CDR3 DNA reads TGTGCCAGCAGTTCCCCAGGCACAGATACGCAGTATTTT. Protein: CASSSPGTDTQYF.

The chain couples TRBV29-1 to TRBJ1-1; possibly TRBD1 for D (5 bases). CDR1 and CDR2 from the germline V gene are SQVTM and ANQGSEA. The CDR3 sequence is 13 residues long. V was cut by 4 bases and J by 4 bases, with 13 bases left in between. In DNA form, the CDR3 reads TGCAGCGTTGCGGGAGGCGGGGGCACTGAAGCTTTCTTT. Amino acids: CSVAGGGGTEAFF.

This clonotype was recorded at least ten times. The chain couples TRBV6-8 to TRBJ2-3; D possibly corresponds to TRBD1 (5 bases). There are 14 residues in the CDR3. The ends were cut back, 5 bases at V and 10 bases at J, with 19 bases in the middle. The germline V gene encodes CDR1 MNHGY and CDR2 SAAAGT. In DNA, the CDR3 is TGTGCCAGCAGTGAAGTTCGGCAGGGTGGTTCGCAGTATTTT. It translates to CASSEVRQGGSQYF.

This clonotype was counted many times. The chain carries TRBV2 and TRBJ2-4; D is unclear. CDR1 is SNHLY and CDR2 is FYNNEI in the germline V gene. CDR3 size: 14 residues. Trimming removed 6 bases at V and 0 bases at J, with 9 bases between. In DNA, the CDR3 is TGTGCCAGCAGCCCCATTATAGCCAAAAACATTCAGTACTTC. Protein product: CASSPIIAKNIQYF.

In its sample, this clonotype was seen a few times. The J gene is TRBJ2-7, the V gene TRBV6-2 or TRBV6-3, with D possibly TRBD2 on 5 matching bases. Trimming removed 4 bases at V and 2 bases at J, with 12 bases between. Germline loops: CDR1 MNHEY, CDR2 SVGEGT. The CDR3 sequence is 14 residues long. CDR3 region: CASSLEVPAYEQYF. The CDR3 coding sequence is TGTGCCAGCAGTTTGGAGGTTCCCGCCTACGAGCAGTACTTC.